This record concerns one T cell receptor beta chain sequence. This clonotype was seen only a few times. The antigen it binds to is not known. No much larger clone exists at a distance of one base, and base qualities are not known. This sample is part of a study of low-dose radiotherapy and immunotherapy resistance in tumors (dated by TCRdb to between 2021 and 2024). General notes on the study: Patients in Cohort 1 were given 0.5 Gy per fraction every 2 weeks, and the prescribed total PTV dose was 6.5 Gy. For Cohort 2, the dose was 1 Gy per fraction given every two weeks, adding up to 13 Gy in total across 26 weeks. Nivolumab was administered intravenously as a 240 mg flat dose every two weeks, and ipilimumab was administered intravenously at 1 mg/kg every six weeks. Intravenous cyclophosphamide at 200 mg/m2 was administered every two weeks, one day ahead of each radiation and immunotherapy administration. Starting on cycle 1 day 1, patients took 300 mg of aspirin by mouth once a day for four cycles. No randomization into treatment groups was done for the people taking part in the trial. The translational analysis covered eight patients: three from the first dose cohort and the first five from the second dose cohort.

The CDR3 numbers 15 residues from cysteine through phenylalanine. CDR3 DNA only is kept here, 45 bases in frame from base 1. Trimming takes 5 bases from V and 3 bases from J, and the germline ends sit 16 bases apart. CDR1 MNHEY and CDR2 SVGEGT are derived from the germline V gene. Superscript III and a set of TRAV- and TRBV-specific primers were used to synthesize first-strand cDNA, so that both TCRalpha and TCRbeta chains were covered. TCRs were amplified for about 20 PCR cycles with Phusion, using a constant-region primer paired with the adapter attached to the V primers. Isolated mRNA was amplified with the MessageAmp II aRNA Amplification Kit, using a 16-hour in vitro transcription at 37°C. The Dynabeads mRNA DIRECT Purification Kit was used to isolate mRNA for TCR sequencing. Indexed Illumina adapters were added in a second roughly 25-cycle Phusion PCR, and the resulting products were purified with AMPure XP beads. The authors processed their data as follows. Custom Perl scripts pooled TCR sequences encoding the same protein, removed out-of-frame sequences and computed each clonotype's abundance. The analysis excluded TCR sequences that were supported by just one read. Repertoire metrics included Shannon entropy, Gini index, clonality, richness, and frequency of TCRs shared between repertoires. TCRdb reprocessing: public reads trimmed at Q25 with fastp, clones called with MiXCR, in-frame beta chains kept. Rows merge per CDR3 protein into single entries with the most common DNA and genes. For this entry, the V and J calls and clone size follow TCRdb and not the study's own pipeline. This sample lists 14,000 to 15,000 distinct CDR3 sequences; roughly 52% were detected once. The ten largest clones represent roughly 3.5% of the sample.

Donors were enrolled in RACIN, a single-arm phase I dose-escalation trial combining nivolumab, ipilimumab, aspirin, low-dose cyclophosphamide and low-dose radiotherapy. Patients were eligible if they had advanced solid tumors that were TIL-negative. This TCR came from a human donor with advanced metastatic prostate, ovarian, gallbladder or colorectal cancer (not recorded which). This table probably holds off-target reads from a library built for another chain. The chain was built from TRBV6-2 or TRBV6-3 and TRBJ1-2; the D gene lacks a confident call. Read as DNA, the sequence is TGTGCCAGCAGTGCCCGGACGGACCACTACTATGGCTACACCTTC. The translation is CASSARTDHYYGYTF.